A selection of T cell receptor beta chains follows, all from one sample in a study of T cells in Graves' hyperthyroidism and ophthalmopathy. TCRdb passed the multiplex PCR reads through MiXCR, listing each CDR3 protein once. This sample has 250,000 to 300,000 distinct CDR3 sequences, with about an eighth found just once. The specimen was blood. The receptor source for this set is a young woman with Graves' hyperthyroidism that later progressed to Graves' ophthalmopathy. CDR3s include the opening cysteine and the closing phenylalanine or tryptophan. The D gene is left open where the match is weak. Clone sizes are given selectively: once, few, many, or a class where the clone is expanded.

TRBV4-2	15	many	TRBJ1-3	TRBD1	CASSQVQGLGNTIYF	TGTGCCAGCAGCCAAGTACAGGGGTTGGGAAACACCATATATTTT
TRBV19	15	.	TRBJ1-6	.	CASSNAGDYNSPLHF	TGTGCCAGTAGTAACGCAGGGGATTATAATTCACCCCTCCACTTT
TRBV11-2	16	many	TRBJ2-5	.	CASSFSAGTSQETQYF	TGTGCCAGCAGCTTCTCCGCCGGGACAAGCCAAGAGACCCAGTACTTC
TRBV19	15	many	TRBJ2-7	TRBD2	CASSKGTSGTYEQYF	TGTGCCAGTAGTAAGGGGACTAGCGGGACCTACGAGCAGTACTTC
TRBV30	16	many	TRBJ2-7	.	CAWNPSGTPFSYEQYF	TGTGCCTGGAACCCATCCGGGACTCCCTTTTCCTACGAGCAGTACTTC
TRBV28	16	many	TRBJ2-1	.	CASSGGLSGLYVGQFF	TGTGCCAGCAGTGGGGGACTCTCGGGACTCTATGTTGGGCAGTTCTTC
TRBV20-1	14	once	TRBJ2-1	TRBD1	CSTPGTGLSNEQFF	TGCAGTACGCCCGGGACAGGTCTTTCCAATGAGCAGTTCTTC
TRBV3-1	13	many	TRBJ2-1	.	CASSQVSGNEQFF	TGTGCCAGCAGCCAAGTGAGTGGCAATGAGCAGTTCTTC
TRBV13	11	once	TRBJ2-1	.	CASSLESEQFF	TGTGCCAGCAGCTTAGAAAGTGAGCAGTTCTTC
TRBV7-6	13	many	TRBJ1-1	.	CASSFTSNTEAFF	TGTGCCAGCAGCTTCACATCGAACACTGAAGCTTTCTTT
TRBV4-2	14	.	TRBJ1-6	.	CASSQDSSNSPLHF	TGTGCCAGCAGCCAAGATTCTAGTAATTCACCCCTCCACTTT
TRBV3-1	17	.	TRBJ2-7	TRBD2	CASSQGLAGFLSYEQYF	TGTGCCAGCAGCCAAGGACTAGCGGGATTCCTCTCCTACGAGCAGTACTTC
TRBV11-2	14	many	TRBJ2-1	TRBD2	CASSYLTSGAEQFF	TGTGCCAGCAGCTACCTCACTAGCGGCGCTGAGCAGTTCTTC
TRBV4-1	15	many	TRBJ2-2	.	CASSQDEGNTGELFF	TGCGCCAGCAGCCAAGATGAGGGGAACACCGGGGAGCTGTTTTTT
TRBV2	14	few	TRBJ2-5	.	CASSVQGFAETQYF	TGTGCCAGCAGTGTACAGGGTTTTGCGGAGACCCAGTACTTC
TRBV5-8	11	many	TRBJ2-5	.	CASSLDETQYF	TGTGCCAGCAGCTTGGATGAGACCCAGTACTTC
TRBV7-2	13	many	TRBJ2-2	.	CASSTVATGELFF	TGTGCCAGCAGCACGGTGGCCACCGGGGAGCTGTTTTTT
TRBV28	13	many	TRBJ2-2	TRBD1	CASATGLTGELFF	TGTGCCAGCGCGACAGGGTTAACCGGGGAGCTGTTTTTT
TRBV7-2	13	many	TRBJ2-7	.	CASSLERRAEQYF	TGTGCCAGCAGCTTAGAAAGACGGGCGGAGCAGTACTTC
TRBV5-4	12	few	TRBJ1-1	.	CASSAGTGEAFF	TGTGCCAGCAGCGCCGGGACCGGTGAAGCTTTCTTT
TRBV3-1	16	many	TRBJ2-7	.	CASSQGAGASSYEQYF	TGTGCCAGCAGCCAAGGCGCAGGCGCTTCCTCCTACGAGCAGTACTTC
TRBV19	15	few	TRBJ1-2	TRBD1	CASNPIQGGGYGYTF	TGTGCCAGTAACCCCATCCAGGGGGGTGGCTATGGCTACACCTTC
TRBV12-3/TRBV12-4	15	many	TRBJ2-4	.	CASQRASEGKNIQYF	TGTGCCAGCCAAAGGGCTAGCGAGGGCAAAAACATTCAGTACTTC
TRBV9	14	few	TRBJ2-2	.	CASRGGRDRGELFF	TGTGCCAGCAGAGGGGGGCGGGACCGGGGGGAGCTGTTTTTT
TRBV19	14	.	TRBJ1-2	TRBD1	CASSIGTDVYGYTF	TGTGCCAGTAGTATTGGGACAGACGTCTATGGCTACACCTTC
TRBV5-1	15	few	TRBJ1-5	.	CASSLEGNSNQPQHF	TGCGCCAGCAGCTTGGAAGGGAATAGCAATCAGCCCCAGCATTTT
TRBV19	15	many	TRBJ1-5	.	CASSRSQGSNQPQHF	TGTGCCAGTAGTAGGAGCCAGGGCAGCAATCAGCCCCAGCATTTT
TRBV13	12	few	TRBJ2-1	.	CASSLEGFGQFF	TGTGCCAGCAGCTTAGAGGGGTTCGGGCAGTTCTTC
TRBV6-1	15	many	TRBJ2-1	TRBD2	CASRSGLAGVNEQFF	TGTGCCAGCAGGTCGGGACTAGCGGGAGTGAATGAGCAGTTCTTC
TRBV11-2	14	.	TRBJ2-7	TRBD2	CASSAGLAGSEQYF	TGTGCCAGCAGCGCGGGACTAGCGGGGAGCGAGCAGTACTTC
TRBV3-1	17	many	TRBJ2-3	.	CASSQGVRGGSTDTQYF	TGTGCCAGCAGCCAAGGGGTGAGGGGGGGGAGCACAGATACGCAGTATTTT
TRBV29-1	13	.	TRBJ2-4	.	CSVVGSRWNIQYF	TGCAGCGTTGTCGGGAGTCGGTGGAACATTCAGTACTTC
TRBV7-9	13	many	TRBJ2-7	.	CASSFENGNEQYF	TGTGCCAGCAGCTTCGAGAACGGGAACGAGCAGTACTTC
TRBV7-2	14	many	TRBJ2-1	TRBD2	CASGTWGGIVEQFF	TGTGCCAGCGGAACCTGGGGGGGAATTGTTGAGCAGTTCTTC
TRBV5-8	13	.	TRBJ2-1	.	CASSSFRGNEQFF	TGTGCCAGCAGCTCGTTTAGAGGCAATGAGCAGTTCTTC
TRBV28	13	medium-sized	TRBJ1-1	.	CASGPDLNTEAFF	TGTGCCAGCGGTCCAGATTTGAACACTGAAGCTTTCTTT
TRBV28	15	many	TRBJ2-5	TRBD2	CASSLPSGAQETQYF	TGTGCCAGCAGTTTGCCTAGCGGAGCGCAAGAGACCCAGTACTTC
TRBV5-6	11	many	TRBJ2-5	.	CASSWEETQYF	TGTGCCAGCAGCTGGGAAGAGACCCAGTACTTC
TRBV19	17	.	TRBJ2-6	TRBD1	CASSTPTGGQEANVLTF	TGTGCCAGTAGTACTCCGACAGGGGGCCAAGAGGCCAACGTCCTGACTTTC
TRBV4-2	12	.	TRBJ2-7	.	CASSHVHSEQYF	TGTGCCAGCAGCCATGTGCACAGCGAGCAGTACTTC
TRBV6-2/TRBV6-3	14	many	TRBJ1-1	.	CASGSRGRVTEAFF	TGTGCCAGCGGCTCGAGAGGGAGAGTCACTGAAGCTTTCTTT
TRBV4-1	16	many	TRBJ2-7	TRBD2	CASSRLGLAETYEQYF	TGCGCCAGCAGCCGACTGGGACTAGCGGAAACCTACGAGCAGTACTTC
TRBV5-6	15	few	TRBJ1-2	.	CASSQRLTANYGYTF	TGTGCCAGCAGCCAACGCTTGACGGCTAACTATGGCTACACCTTC
TRBV11-3	19	many	TRBJ2-1	TRBD2	CASSSSTSGSRSAHNEQFF	TGTGCCAGCAGCTCGTCGACTAGCGGGAGTAGGTCGGCGCACAATGAGCAGTTCTTC
TRBV29-1	14	.	TRBJ2-1	TRBD2	CSAPQASGRAEQLF	TGCAGCGCTCCCCAGGCTAGCGGGAGGGCTGAGCAGCTCTTC